A single sample is the source of the 25 T cell receptor beta chains below, sequenced in a study of T cells in Graves' hyperthyroidism and ophthalmopathy. Using RNA transcripts as the source, TCR beta CDR3 regions were amplified. RT-PCR in the first round (using the HTBI primer set) targeted the TCR CDR3. TCRdb passed the multiplex PCR reads through MiXCR, listing each CDR3 protein once. The sample has about 610,000 distinct CDR3 sequences, over 12% seen once. Sequenced input: blood. Source of these receptors: a middle-aged woman with Graves' ophthalmopathy.

Ten or more counts support this clonotype. In DNA, the CDR3 is TGTGCCAGCAGTGACAACCCTGGACTAGCGGGAGACCGTGCAGATACGCAGTATTTT. Translated: CASSDNPGLAGDRADTQYF. The chain has TRBV25-1 and TRBJ2-3; 13 bases align to TRBD2. The ends lost 3 bases at V and 4 bases at J; junction bases unmatched: 13. From germline, CDR1 is MGHDK and CDR2 SYGVNS. The CDR3 has 19 amino acids.

This clonotype was counted ten times or more. The V and J genes are TRBV10-3 and TRBJ1-2, with D hard to call. The CDR3 runs 12 residues. Between the trimmed V and J ends, which lost 3 bases and 8 bases, there was a span of 10 bases. Germline assignment: CDR1 ENHRY and CDR2 SYGVKD. The CDR3 loop reads CAISDIEKGYTF. CDR3 bases: TGTGCCATCAGTGATATAGAGAAGGGCTACACCTTC.

In its sample, this clonotype was seen a few times. The gene calls are TRBV27 and TRBJ2-2; D gene ambiguous. The CDR3 consists of 15 residues. The V end lost 4 bases, the J end lost 5 bases, and 14 bases lay between the germline ends. Germline values: CDR1 MNHEY, CDR2 SMNVEV (reference sequence). The CDR3 is CASSYSFPSTGELFF. The CDR3 coding sequence is TGTGCCAGCAGTTACAGTTTCCCGAGTACCGGGGAGCTGTTTTTT.

This clonotype appeared many times. DNA of the CDR3: TGTGCCAGCGCGGGACACCTCCAAGAGACCCAGTACTTC. Encoded protein: CASAGHLQETQYF. This rearrangement joins TRBV6-5 to TRBJ2-5; D may correspond to TRBD1 or TRBD2 (6 bases each). The germline gives CDR1 MNHEY, CDR2 SVGAGI. Trimming took off 8 bases at V and 1 base at J, with 11 bases between the two ends. CDR3 size: 13 residues.

This clonotype was found once. This may come from a read error, since a much larger clone is one base off. The chain uses TRBV28 and TRBJ2-4; D is possibly TRBD1 (5 bases). V dropped 6 bases and J dropped 5 bases, with 11 bases sitting between them. The V gene's germline CDR1 is MDHEN and CDR2 SYDVKM. The CDR3 covers 13 residues. CDR3 bases: TGTGCCAGCAGCTTGGAAGGGGAAAACATTCAGTACTTC. Its protein product is CASSLEGENIQYF.

This rearrangement joins TRBV12-3 or TRBV12-4 to TRBJ1-2, with D possibly TRBD1 on 6 matching bases. V gave up 5 bases and J gave up 9 bases, with 19 bases separating them. This CDR3 is 14 amino acids long. DNA of the CDR3: TGTGCCAGCAGTCTGAATTGGGGCCGGGACAGCTACACCTTC. This translates into CASSLNWGRDSYTF.

This clonotype was observed at least ten times. V and J are TRBV6-2 or TRBV6-3 and TRBJ1-1, with a possible D match to TRBD1 (6 bases). V was trimmed by 0 bases and J by 5 bases, leaving 10 bases between them. Germline CDR1 reads MNHEY; CDR2 reads SVGEGT. The CDR3 runs 14 residues. The CDR3 DNA sequence: TGTGCCAGCAGTTACTCTGGGGGGCAGACTGAAGCTTTCTTT. It yields the protein CASSYSGGQTEAFF.

At least ten counts were recorded for this clonotype. This chain connects TRBV12-3 or TRBV12-4 to TRBJ1-1; tentative D call: TRBD1 (6 bases). Trimming pared 6 bases from V and 4 bases from J, leaving 15 bases between. CDR3 length: 14 residues. CDR3 sequence: CASRRTDLSTEAFF. For the CDR3, the DNA is TGTGCCAGCAGACGGACAGATCTCTCCACTGAAGCTTTCTTT.

In this sample, this clonotype turned up many times. This chain uses TRBV20-1 with TRBJ2-7; a possible D gene is TRBD2 (7 bases). The CDR3 loop spans 15 amino acids. Germline V lookup: CDR1 DFQATT, CDR2 SNEGSKA (reference sequence). Trimming took 6 bases from V and 4 from J, leaving 22 bases between them. CDR3 loop: CSALRRGGLPYEQYF. The CDR3 DNA is TGCAGTGCCTTGCGTAGGGGGGGTCTACCTTACGAGCAGTACTTC.

In its sample, this clonotype was seen many times. This rearrangement joins TRBV27 to TRBJ2-7; D possibly corresponds to TRBD1 (5 bases). The V end lost 5 bases, the J end lost 4 bases, and 9 bases lay between the germline ends. In germline, CDR1 is MNHEY, CDR2 SMNVEV (reference sequence). CDR3 length equals 12 residues. The CDR3 DNA reads TGTGCCAGCAGTCAGAAGGGGTACGAGCAGTACTTC. Its translation: CASSQKGYEQYF.

The V gene is TRBV19, the J gene TRBJ2-1; perhaps D is TRBD1 or TRBD2 (5 bases each). Trimming cost V 6 bases and J 10 bases, with 16 bases left between them. The V gene's germline CDR1 is LNHDA and CDR2 SQIVND (reference sequence). The CDR3 length is 13 residues. CDR3 DNA sequence: TGTGCCAGTAGAACCCCACCGGGACGGGAGCAGTTCTTC. Protein: CASRTPPGREQFF. The variable domain in full, completed from reference TRBV19 and TRBJ2-1, reads DGGITQSPKYLFRKEGQNVTLSCEQNLNHDAMYWYRQDPGQGLRLIYYSQIVNDFQKGDIAEGYSVSREKKESFPLTVTSAQKNPTAFYLCASRTPPGREQFFGPGTRLTVL.

This clonotype was counted at least ten times. CDR3 residues: CAISDSDRAEQYF. DNA of the CDR3: TGTGCCATCAGTGATTCGGACAGGGCCGAGCAGTACTTC. The V call is TRBV10-3, the J call TRBJ2-7; 8 bases match TRBD1. Germline V gene data show CDR1 as ENHRY and CDR2 as SYGVKD. CDR3 size: 13 residues. Trimming took 3 bases from V and 6 from J; bases not matched to a gene: 4.

This clonotype was picked up a small number of times. The chain joins TRBV18 to TRBJ1-1; a possible D gene is TRBD1 (6 bases). There are 15 residues in the CDR3. Per germline, CDR1 KGHSH and CDR2 LQKENI. With 4 bases removed from V and 0 bases from J, the gap between germline ends came to 12 bases. CDR3 sequence (DNA): TGTGCCAGCTCACACGACAGGAATATGAACACTGAAGCTTTCTTT. Translating gives CASSHDRNMNTEAFF. Looking up the rest from reference TRBV18 and TRBJ1-1 gives the full variable domain: NAGVMQNPRHLVRRRGQEARLRCSPMKGHSHVYWYRQLPEEGLKFMVYLQKENIIDESGMPKERFSAEFPKEGPSILRIQQVVRGDSAAYFCASSHDRNMNTEAFFGQGTRLTVV.

The chain combines TRBV10-3 with TRBJ2-7; D ambiguous. CDR3 size: 15 residues. Germline loops: CDR1 ENHRY, CDR2 SYGVKD. Trimming stripped 5 bases from V and 1 base from J, with 15 bases between. Here the CDR3 reads CAISNTQTDSYEQYF. The CDR3 bases are TGTGCCATCAGTAATACTCAGACCGATTCCTACGAGCAGTACTTC.

J is TRBJ1-5 and V is TRBV18; tentatively, D is TRBD1 (6 bases). The length of the CDR3 is 15 residues. V lost 5 bases and J lost 10, with 21 bases in between. Germline loops: CDR1 KGHSH, CDR2 LQKENI. DNA of the CDR3: TGTGCCAGCTCAACCAGTCGGACAGACATCAAACCCCAGCATTTT. This encodes CASSTSRTDIKPQHF.

This chain uses TRBV9 with TRBJ1-3; D possibly corresponds to TRBD1 (5 bases). With 4 bases removed from V and 0 bases from J, the gap between germline ends came to 20 bases. This CDR3 contains 18 residues. Germline V CDR1 and CDR2: SGDLS, YYNGEE. CDR3 sequence: CASSRVGGKVDSGNTIYF. In DNA, the CDR3 is TGTGCCAGCAGCCGAGTGGGGGGAAAAGTCGACTCTGGAAACACCATATATTTT.

This clonotype has a count of ten or more. V gene TRBV7-2 combines with J gene TRBJ2-7; 13 bases match TRBD2. V was pared by 4 bases and J by 3 bases, with 6 bases of the junction left unmatched. CDR1 and CDR2 (germline): SGHTA, FQGNSA. This CDR3 region has 16 residues. In DNA form, the CDR3 reads TGTGCCAGCAGCTCCGGACTAGCGGGAGCGCGCTACGAGCAGTACTTC. Translation gives CASSSGLAGARYEQYF. Full variable domain (outside the CDR3, taken from reference TRBV7-2 and TRBJ2-7): GAGVSQSPSNKVTEKGKDVELRCDPISGHTALYWYRQSLGQGLEFLIYFQGNSAPDKSGLPSDRFSAERTGGSVSTLTIQRTQQEDSAVYLCASSSGLAGARYEQYFGPGTRLTVT.

This clonotype was observed a handful of times. For the CDR3, the DNA is TGTGCCAGCAGCTTGGGACCGGGACTAGCTGGCAATGAGCAGTTCTTC. Translating gives CASSLGPGLAGNEQFF. The rearrangement links TRBV5-4 to TRBJ2-1, with TRBD2 matching 9 bases. In germline, CDR1 is SGHNT, CDR2 YYREEE (reference sequence). The CDR3 is made up of 16 amino acids. V lost 0 bases, J lost 6 bases, and 7 bases stayed unmatched. The variable domain in full, completed from reference TRBV5-4 and TRBJ2-1, reads ETGVTQSPTHLIKTRGQQVTLRCSSQSGHNTVSWYQQALGQGPQFIFQYYREEENGRGNFPPRFSGLQFPNYSSELNVNALELDDSALYLCASSLGPGLAGNEQFFGPGTRLTVL.

The chain links TRBV4-1 to TRBJ2-7, with TRBD1 matching over 9 bases. The germline V gene has CDR1 MGHRA and CDR2 YSYEKL. Trimming at V came to 6 bases and at J to 3 bases, leaving 6 bases not matched to a gene. The CDR3 is made up of 14 amino acids. CDR3: CASSMGQGNYEQYF. CDR3 in DNA: TGCGCCAGCAGTATGGGACAGGGAAACTACGAGCAGTACTTC.

This clonotype was seen repeatedly, ten times or more. The gene calls are TRBV15 and TRBJ2-2, with a tentative D call TRBD1 (6 bases). V shed 6 bases and J shed 5 bases, with 10 bases lying between them. CDR3 length: 13 residues. Germline CDR1 LNHNV, CDR2 YYDKDF (reference sequence). The CDR3 nucleotides are TGTGCCACCAGACTACAGGGAACCGGGGAGCTGTTTTTT. Translating it yields CATRLQGTGELFF.

This clonotype was observed at least ten times. The chain couples TRBV6-1 to TRBJ2-5; the match to TRBD2 covers 12 bases. Germline-derived CDR1 and CDR2 are MNHNS and SASEGT. The CDR3 is 14 amino acids. The J segment lost 8 bases and the V segment lost 4 bases, leaving 5 bases of the junction unmatched. CDR3 nucleotides: TGTGCCAGCAGTGTGAGACTAGCGGGAGATACCCAGTACTTC. Its translation: CASSVRLAGDTQYF.

The chain joins TRBV6-2 or TRBV6-3 to TRBJ2-7; TRBD1 matches 7 bases. CDR1 is MNHEY, CDR2 SVGEGT, per germline. This CDR3 is 18 amino acids long. J was trimmed by 5 bases and V by 0 bases; bases with no gene match: 16. CDR3 DNA sequence: TGTGCCAGCAGTTACTCGGAACTAAATTTAAGGGGGCTGGACGAGCAGTACTTC. This codes for CASSYSELNLRGLDEQYF.

The chain recombines TRBV4-1 with TRBJ1-2; D ambiguous. This CDR3 is 18 amino acids long. Germline-derived CDR1 and CDR2 are MGHRA and YSYEKL. V was pared by 0 bases and J by 2 bases, with 19 bases between. CDR3 residues: CASSQENRATTVNYGYTF. CDR3 sequence (DNA): TGCGCCAGCAGCCAAGAAAACCGAGCCACTACAGTCAACTATGGCTACACCTTC.

This clonotype was seen a handful of times. This chain uses TRBV27 with TRBJ2-2; TRBD1 is a possible D gene (6 bases). Deletions cut 6 bases from V and 4 bases from J, with 12 bases between. Per the germline V gene, CDR1 is MNHEY and CDR2 is SMNVEV (reference sequence). This CDR3 has 14 residues. The CDR3 protein is CASRLRGSTGELFF. CDR3 nucleotides: TGTGCCAGCAGATTAAGGGGGTCCACCGGGGAGCTGTTTTTT.

This clonotype was observed a few times. A much larger clonotype is one base distant, so this may be a read error. DNA of the CDR3: TGTGCCAGCAGCCCCCCCACTAGCGGGGGATTCTACGAGCAGTACTTC. The encoded protein is CASSPPTSGGFYEQYF. The rearrangement uses TRBV13 and TRBJ2-7, with 11 bases that match TRBD2. The CDR3 is made up of 16 amino acids. The V gene's germline CDR1 is PRHDT and CDR2 FYEKMQ (reference sequence). J lost 3 bases, V lost 5 bases, and 9 bases had no gene match.